The present T cell receptor (beta chain) was sequenced within a study of lymphopenia after photon versus proton radiotherapy. Study-level findings and limits: Photon-treated patients lost naive T cells and TCR diversity; proton-treated stayed stable. After lymphocyte nadir, photon-treated repertoires showed oligoclonal expansion, especially CD8+ Temra. Better survival with proton therapy was suggested as possible, not demonstrated. A bigger post-nadir fall in TCR diversity correlated inversely with survival time in deceased patients.

To note about this clone: Its antigen is as yet unknown.

Some clones are missing from TCRdb's copy, which holds only in-frame ones; the method was immunoSEQ multiplex PCR. Of more than 70,000 clones listed, around four fifths are singletons. This CDR3 has 15 amino acids. V was shortened by 6 bases and J by 1 base, with 19 bases between the two germline ends. Germline lookup yields CDR1 SQVTM and CDR2 ANQGSEA. The sample was peripheral blood, taken from a patient treated with proton-based radiotherapy. The TCR comes from a man aged 55-75 years with pancreatic cancer. The V gene is TRBV29-1, the J gene TRBJ2-7; possibly TRBD1 for D (7 bases). CDR3 bases: TGCAGCGTCCAAAAAATACAGGGGACTTCCTACGAGCAGTACTTC. It encodes CSVQKIQGTSYEQYF.